The clone carrying this T cell receptor (beta chain) was detected only once. A multiplex PCR was run with 60 Vbeta primers and 13 Jbeta primers. This table comes from immunoSEQ multiplex PCR, and its TCRdb copy is limited to in-frame clones, with some not included. The profile covers about 200,000 clones, with 75% to 90% appearing a single time and over 5% taken by the ten largest. These data originate in a study of cytomegalovirus exposure and HLA in healthy donors. Sequenced input: PBMCs. This sequence originates from a woman between 50 and 59 years old in good health and CMV-seropositive.

CDR3 residues: CASSPRGGLAGNEQYF. The CDR3 DNA reads TGTGCCAGCAGCCCCAGGGGTGGGCTAGCGGGTAACGAGCAGTACTTC. This chain connects TRBV9 to TRBJ2-7; 8 bases match TRBD2. V trimming: 4 bases; J trimming: 5 bases; junction bases outside the gene matches: 14. Germline V gene data show CDR1 as SGDLS and CDR2 as YYNGEE. This CDR3 region has 16 residues.